Each of the 19 T cell receptor beta chains below was sequenced from the same sample in a study of blood T cell repertoires in COVID-19. The method was immunoSEQ multiplex PCR; TCRdb's version includes in-frame clones alone and lacks a portion of them. This repertoire shows roughly 88,000 clones, around nine tenths found once; its top ten account for around 4%. The source material was peripheral blood. Receptors originate from a woman aged 45-59 years in a cohort sampled during active COVID-19.

This rearrangement joins TRBV28 to TRBJ2-6; maybe TRBD2 (6 bases). V lost 6 bases and J lost 4, with 10 bases in between. The CDR3 runs 14 residues. Germline V gene sequence: CDR1 MDHEN, CDR2 SYDVKM. This chain's CDR3 is CASSGGGGANVLTF. As DNA, the CDR3 is TGTGCCAGCAGCGGGGGAGGCGGGGCCAACGTCCTGACTTTC.

This clone was counted a few times. The rearrangement links TRBV5-5 to TRBJ1-4; D is possibly TRBD1 (6 bases). The CDR3 runs 15 residues. CDR1 is SGHKS and CDR2 is YYEKEE in the germline V gene (reference sequence). The V and J ends lost 1 base and 4 bases respectively, with 11 bases between them. CDR3 nucleotides: TGTGCCAGCAGCTTGCTGCCAGGGGATAATGAAAAACTGTTTTTT. This gives the protein CASSLLPGDNEKLFF.

The chain joins TRBV30 to TRBJ2-7, with a possible D match to TRBD2 (5 bases). Trimming took off 3 bases at V and 2 bases at J, with 20 bases between the two ends. This CDR3 comprises 16 residues. Germline assignment: CDR1 GTSNPN and CDR2 SVGIG (reference sequence). CDR3 in DNA: TGTGCCTGGAGCGCTCAGTCTCTGAGGGCGGCCTACGAGCAGTACTTC. It yields the protein CAWSAQSLRAAYEQYF.

The chain employs TRBV6-5 and TRBJ2-1, with TRBD1 identical over 8 bases. The CDR3 covers 15 residues. Germline V gene data show CDR1 as MNHEY and CDR2 as SVGAGI. V shed 0 bases, J shed 6 bases, and the junction held 4 bases outside the gene matches. Written as DNA, the CDR3 is TGTGCCAGCAGTTACTCGTGGACAGGGTCCAATGAGCAGTTCTTC. As protein: CASSYSWTGSNEQFF.

The V and J genes are TRBV2 and TRBJ1-5; D gene ambiguous. Germline V CDR1 and CDR2: SNHLY, FYNNEI. Deletions cut 3 bases from V and 5 bases from J, with 11 bases between. The CDR3 has 14 amino acids. Here the CDR3 reads CASSDGLDDQPQHF. The CDR3 nucleotides read TGTGCCAGCAGTGACGGACTCGACGATCAGCCCCAGCATTTT.

In nucleotides, the CDR3 is TGCAGTGCTAGTGGGCACCAAGAGACCCAGTACTTC. Translating it yields CSASGHQETQYF. This rearrangement joins TRBV20-1 to TRBJ2-5; no firm D call. CDR3 length equals 12 residues. V lost 3 bases, J lost 0 bases, and 5 bases lay in between. Per germline, CDR1 DFQATT and CDR2 SNEGSKA (reference sequence).

V usage is TRBV18 and J usage is TRBJ2-3; TRBD1 matches at 9 bases. J gave up 5 bases and V 2 bases, and 2 bases lay outside the gene matches. Germline V lookup: CDR1 KGHSH, CDR2 LQKENI. The CDR3 has 14 residues. The CDR3 loop is CASSPLTGGDTQYF. DNA of the CDR3: TGTGCCAGCTCACCATTGACAGGGGGAGATACGCAGTATTTT.

CDR3 in amino acids: CASSLGPGAGVGYEQYF. Written as DNA, the CDR3 is TGTGCCAGCAGCTTAGGGCCCGGAGCGGGAGTAGGCTACGAGCAGTACTTC. The rearrangement links TRBV11-2 to TRBJ2-7, with 8 positions matching TRBD2. The CDR3 runs to 17 residues. Losses at the gene ends were 1 base for V and 3 bases for J; bases not matched to a gene: 11. Germline values: CDR1 SGHAT, CDR2 FQNNGV.

The V call is TRBV4-1, the J call TRBJ1-4, with 9 bases that match TRBD1. V gave up 1 base and J gave up 5 bases; unmatched junction bases: 2. The CDR3 loop spans 15 amino acids. Germline V gene lookup returns CDR1 MGHRA and CDR2 YSYEKL. The CDR3 here is CASSQGGQGNEKLFF. The CDR3 region has the DNA TGCGCCAGCAGCCAAGGGGGACAGGGAAATGAAAAACTGTTTTTT.

The V call is TRBV2, the J call TRBJ1-5, with 8 bases that match TRBD1. The CDR3 covers 15 residues. Germline V lookup: CDR1 SNHLY, CDR2 FYNNEI. With V trimmed by 6 bases and J by 0 bases, 4 bases remained unmatched. CDR3 in amino acids: CASRGGQVSNQPQHF. The DNA for the CDR3 is TGTGCCAGCAGGGGGGGACAGGTTAGCAATCAGCCCCAGCATTTT.

The CDR3 sequence is CASSLRGSTEAFF. CDR3 DNA: TGTGCCAGCAGCTTGAGGGGATCCACTGAAGCTTTCTTT. V gene TRBV5-8 combines with J gene TRBJ1-1, with D possibly TRBD1 on 5 matching bases. From germline, CDR1 is SGHTS and CDR2 YDEGEE. Trimming stripped 1 base from V and 4 bases from J, with 8 bases between. CDR3 length: 13 residues. The whole variable domain, filled in from reference TRBV5-8 and TRBJ1-1, reads EAGVTQSPTHLIKTRGQQATLRCSPISGHTSVYWYQQALGLGLQFLLWYDEGEERNRGNFPPRFSGRQFPNYSSELNVNALELEDSALYLCASSLRGSTEAFFGQGTRLTVV.

The rearrangement uses TRBV7-9 and TRBJ2-1; TRBD2 matches 8 bases. The CDR3 extends over 16 amino acids. The ends lost 1 base at V and 14 bases at J; junction bases unmatched: 16. CDR1 SEHNR and CDR2 FQNEAQ come from the germline V gene (reference sequence). The CDR3 DNA reads TGTGCCAGCAGCTTAGGTCCCCTAGCGGGCCGACGTAATGAGTTCTTC. Its protein is CASSLGPLAGRRNEFF.

The chain employs TRBV11-3 and TRBJ2-1; D may be TRBD2 (7 bases). The germline CDR1 and CDR2 sequences are SGHNT and YENEEA. The germline V and J ends were trimmed by 2 bases and 1 base, with 21 bases remaining between them. CDR3 size: 19 residues. The CDR3: CASSLSWGGGLRSYNEQFF. The CDR3 DNA is TGTGCCAGCAGCTTATCGTGGGGGGGCGGTTTGAGGTCCTACAATGAGCAGTTCTTC.

Concerning this clone itself: Other DNA variants within this sample encode the same CDR3. This sequence joins TRBV5-1 and TRBJ2-3, with TRBD1 identical over 9 bases. Germline V CDR1 and CDR2: SGHRS, YFSETQ. This CDR3 is built from 15 residues. V was clipped by 4 bases and J by 0 bases; unmatched bases: 3. The CDR3 spells CASSPGQGSTDTQYF. In nucleotides, the CDR3 is TGCGCCAGCAGCCCGGGACAGGGAAGCACAGATACGCAGTATTTT.

The rearrangement joins TRBV27 to TRBJ1-5; 7 positions agree with TRBD1. The CDR3 spans 16 residues. The ends lost 3 bases at V and 4 bases at J; junction bases unmatched: 9. Looked up from germline, CDR1 is MNHEY and CDR2 is SMNVEV (reference sequence). DNA for the CDR3: TGTGCCAGCAGTTTGACCGTGACAGGGACGAATCAGCCCCAGCATTTT. Residues: CASSLTVTGTNQPQHF.

The rearrangement uses TRBV10-2 and TRBJ2-3; 10 positions match TRBD2. The V gene's germline CDR1 is WSHSY and CDR2 SAAADI. The CDR3 is made up of 16 amino acids. V dropped 0 bases and J dropped 7; count of bases not matched to a gene: 7. The CDR3 sequence is CASSESAGGPAYTQYF. CDR3 DNA sequence: TGCGCCAGCAGTGAGTCAGCGGGAGGGCCTGCCTATACGCAGTATTTT.

V is TRBV4-1 and J is TRBJ2-7, with 10 positions matching TRBD1. CDR1 and CDR2 (germline): MGHRA, YSYEKL. J gave up 5 bases and V 1 base, and 8 bases lay outside the gene matches. CDR3 size: 16 residues. CDR3 residues: CASSQVHRTGGDEQYF. The CDR3 DNA is TGCGCCAGCAGCCAAGTACACAGGACAGGGGGGGACGAGCAGTACTTC.

The V call is TRBV10-3, the J call TRBJ2-1; 8 bases agree with TRBD2. V was clipped by 6 bases and J by 6 bases; unmatched bases: 7. CDR3 length: 14 amino acids. Per the germline V gene, CDR1 is ENHRY and CDR2 is SYGVKD. The CDR3 region is CAISPAGGGNEQFF. In DNA, the CDR3 is TGTGCCATCAGCCCCGCCGGGGGGGGCAATGAGCAGTTCTTC.

This clone was seen once. The V and J genes are TRBV4-1 and TRBJ1-1; weak D call: TRBD1 (6 bases). There are 15 residues in the CDR3. Trimming shortened V by 0 bases and J by 10 bases, and 18 bases separated the two germline ends. Per germline, CDR1 MGHRA and CDR2 YSYEKL. The CDR3 sequence: CASSQDWASTGRAFF. In DNA, the CDR3 is TGCGCCAGCAGCCAAGATTGGGCTTCGACAGGCCGAGCTTTCTTT.